These 17 T cell receptor beta chains were sequenced from one sample in a study of T-cell memory formation after mild COVID-19 (dated by TCRdb to about 2021). Library creation used 5' RACE. TCRdb shows the sequencer as Illumina NovaSeq 6000. TCRdb reanalyzed the raw reads on its own, using fastp at Q25 for trimming and MiXCR for clone calling, and kept in-frame beta chains. Entries that share a CDR3 protein sequence are merged under the most common genes and DNA. Recorded for this sample are about 260,000 distinct CDR3 sequences; 15% to 20% of them occurred a single time. In total, the top ten clones hold 22% of the sample. The material sequenced was PBMCs or a T cell subset sorted from them (not recorded which). Receptors were obtained from a young man who had mild COVID-19 (a few samples of this study predate the infection). The sample titles of this study are shuffled in the database, so cell type and time point are left out; the donor was told from shared clones.

This clonotype was observed a handful of times. V and J are TRBV11-2 and TRBJ2-7; D may match TRBD1 or TRBD2 (5 bases each). The CDR3 is 15 residues long. Germline assignment: CDR1 SGHAT and CDR2 FQNNGV. V gave up 3 bases and J gave up 2 bases, with 14 bases separating them. CDR3 sequence (DNA): TGTGCCAGCAGCTTTTACGGGGCATACCCCTACGAGCAGTACGTC. Translating gives CASSFYGAYPYEQYV.

The sample holds many counts of this clonotype. The genes are TRBV20-1 and TRBJ1-6, with 8 bases identical to TRBD1. The V gene's germline CDR1 is DFQATT and CDR2 SNEGSKA (reference sequence). The CDR3 is 16 amino acids. V lost 6 bases and J lost 10; bases outside the gene matches: 17. This CDR3 is CSAFSRQGMSWSPLHF. CDR3 bases: TGCAGTGCCTTTTCCCGACAGGGGATGAGTTGGTCACCCCTCCACTTT.

J is TRBJ2-1 and V is TRBV6-5; tentatively, D is TRBD2 (7 bases). The CDR3 covers 15 residues. The V and J ends lost 2 bases and 3 bases respectively, with 11 bases between them. Germline CDR1 and CDR2: MNHEY and SVGAGI. The chain's CDR3 is CASSYEGGHYNEQFF. The CDR3, as DNA: TGTGCCAGCAGTTACGAGGGGGGGCACTACAATGAGCAGTTCTTC.

The CDR3 coding sequence is TGTGCCATCAGTGAACAGGGGTCACGATACGAGCAGTACGTC. Its translation is CAISEQGSRYEQYV. The chain links TRBV10-3 to TRBJ2-7; 7 bases fit TRBD1. With 3 bases clipped from V and 4 bases from J, the junction kept 6 bases outside the gene matches. Germline CDR1 is ENHRY and CDR2 is SYGVKD. This CDR3 is built from 14 residues.

The chain has TRBV7-2 and TRBJ1-2; 8 bases fit TRBD1. The V and J ends lost 4 bases and 6 bases, in that order; junction bases with no gene match: 10. The CDR3 loop spans 15 amino acids. Germline V lookup: CDR1 SGHTA, CDR2 FQGNSA. This chain's CDR3 is CASSSFPTGVDGYTF. The CDR3 DNA follows: TGTGCCAGCAGCTCCTTCCCGACAGGGGTGGATGGCTACACCTTC.

The genes are TRBV20-1 and TRBJ2-5; TRBD1 might be the D (5 bases). Deletions cut 5 bases from V and 1 base from J, with 14 bases between. The germline V gene encodes CDR1 DFQATT and CDR2 SNEGSKA (reference sequence). The CDR3 spans 14 residues. The chain's CDR3 is CSAGHRDTQETQYF. The CDR3, as DNA: TGCAGTGCTGGACATCGCGACACCCAAGAGACCCAGTACTTC.

In this sample, this clonotype turned up a few times. The J gene is TRBJ2-1, the V gene TRBV4-3; TRBD2 is a possible D gene (5 bases). Germline V gives CDR1 LGHNA, CDR2 YSLEER. V was trimmed by 1 base and J by 4 bases, leaving 11 bases between them. The CDR3 extends over 15 amino acids. CDR3 loop: CASSQAGGTYNEQFF. The CDR3, as DNA: TGCGCCAGCAGCCAAGCAGGAGGAACTTACAATGAGCAGTTCTTC.

The chain uses TRBV7-2 and TRBJ2-1; a weak D match, TRBD1 (5 bases). Per germline, CDR1 SGHTA and CDR2 FQGNSA. Trimming removed 3 bases from V and 1 base from J, with 16 bases in between. This CDR3 is 17 amino acids long. The CDR3 region is CASSLQGIPISYNEQFF. In nucleotides, the CDR3 is TGTGCCAGCAGCTTGCAGGGTATACCGATATCCTACAATGAGCAGTTCTTC.

The chain recombines TRBV29-1 with TRBJ1-2; perhaps TRBD1 as D (5 bases). Looked up from germline, CDR1 is SQVTM and CDR2 is ANQGSEA. The CDR3 loop spans 15 amino acids. Trimming took off 4 bases at V and 4 bases at J, with 19 bases between the two ends. CDR3 sequence: CSVVGTAGTGYGYTF. As DNA, the CDR3 is TGCAGCGTTGTTGGGACGGCGGGAACGGGCTATGGCTACACCTTC.

This clonotype was seen a few times. This rearrangement joins TRBV12-3 or TRBV12-4 to TRBJ2-1, with D perhaps matching TRBD2 (6 bases). The CDR3 length is 13 residues. Trimming pared 6 bases from V and 6 bases from J, leaving 12 bases between. The CDR3 region has the DNA TGTGCCAGCAGCCTGGGACTTCGCAATGAGCAGTTCTTC. Amino acid sequence: CASSLGLRNEQFF.

This clonotype was counted only a few times. J is TRBJ2-7 and V is TRBV7-6, with a tentative D call TRBD2 (7 bases). Germline CDR1 SGHVS, CDR2 FNYEAQ. Trimming stripped 1 base from V and 1 base from J, with 20 bases between. The CDR3 totals 18 residues. The CDR3 is CASSLGFLGGARSYEQYF. CDR3 nucleotides: TGTGCCAGCAGCTTAGGATTCCTGGGGGGGGCCAGATCCTACGAGCAGTACTTC.

V gene TRBV20-1 combines with J gene TRBJ2-7, with D maybe TRBD2 (6 bases). Deletions cut 3 bases from V and 9 bases from J, with 27 bases between. CDR3 length: 16 residues. Germline V gene sequence: CDR1 DFQATT, CDR2 SNEGSKA (reference sequence). The CDR3, as DNA: TGCAGTGCTAGTCTCATTACTGGAGAACTACGAGCGGGGCAGTACTTC. It specifies CSASLITGELRAGQYF.

The J gene is TRBJ2-7, the V gene TRBV4-3; 7 bases match TRBD1. The CDR3 extends over 16 amino acids. V dropped 5 bases and J dropped 0; count of bases not matched to a gene: 10. CDR1 and CDR2 from the germline V gene are LGHNA and YSLEER. The CDR3 bases are TGCGCCAGCAGCTTTCACAGGGGCTATGGCTCCTACGAGCAGTACTTC. Amino acids: CASSFHRGYGSYEQYF.

This clonotype was found many times. The chain couples TRBV21-1 to TRBJ1-2; the table's D call, TRBD1, was not checked against the DNA. TRBV21-1 is a listed pseudogene. The CDR3 sequence is 13 residues long. CDR3 sequence: CASRRDGIGGYTF. As DNA, the CDR3 is TGTGCCAGCAGACGGGACGGGATTGGGGGCTACACCTTC.

The chain is built from TRBV5-8 and TRBJ2-6; D remains unclear. V was cut by 1 base and J by 6 bases, with 8 bases left in between. Germline V lookup: CDR1 SGHTS, CDR2 YDEGEE. The CDR3 is 14 residues long. CDR3 protein: CASSLTVPANVLTF. For the CDR3, the DNA is TGTGCCAGCAGCTTGACAGTACCGGCCAACGTCCTGACTTTC.

This clonotype was seen only a few times. The rearrangement links TRBV5-1 to TRBJ1-1, with D hard to call. V was cut by 0 bases and J by 3 bases, with 12 bases left in between. The length of the CDR3 is 15 residues. Looked up from germline, CDR1 is SGHRS and CDR2 is YFSETQ. CDR3 in amino acids: CASSLEVPQDTEAFF. The DNA of the CDR3 is TGCGCCAGCAGCTTGGAGGTCCCCCAGGACACTGAAGCTTTCTTT.

J is TRBJ1-2 and V is TRBV25-1, with 7 nucleotides matching TRBD1. V lost 7 bases to trimming and J lost 4 bases; unmatched junction nucleotides: 6. CDR1 and CDR2 (germline): MGHDK, SYGVNS. CDR3 length equals 13 residues. The CDR3, as DNA: TGTGCCAGCACAGAAGGGGGCTTCTATGGCTACACCTTC. It is translated as CASTEGGFYGYTF.